A single T cell receptor (beta chain) is shown here with its context. Original methodology: Estimates of nucleated cell counts were drawn from the amplification of reference gene primers. The repertoire was sequenced with immunoSEQ multiplex PCR; TCRdb's copy has only in-frame clones and lacks some. The DNA was the basis for D and trimming; V, J and clone size are from that table. Found here are about 160,000 clones, roughly 89% of them singletons; the top ten hold 3.5% to 4%. Trimming cost V 4 bases and J 9 bases; bases outside gene matches: 5. From germline, CDR1 is SGHRS and CDR2 YFSETQ. This CDR3 has 14 residues. The data were taken from a study of blood T cell repertoires in COVID-19. Across the study: Sources were T cells, B-cell-depleted T cells, or PBMCs; the material itself was cDNA or gDNA.

The TCR originated in a woman aged 55-69 years who had recovered from COVID-19. Sequenced: peripheral blood. The chain couples TRBV5-1 to TRBJ1-6, with 9 bases fitting TRBD1. The CDR3 sequence is CASSHDRGSSPLHF. For the CDR3, the DNA is TGCGCCAGCAGCCACGACAGGGGGAGTTCACCCCTCCACTTT.